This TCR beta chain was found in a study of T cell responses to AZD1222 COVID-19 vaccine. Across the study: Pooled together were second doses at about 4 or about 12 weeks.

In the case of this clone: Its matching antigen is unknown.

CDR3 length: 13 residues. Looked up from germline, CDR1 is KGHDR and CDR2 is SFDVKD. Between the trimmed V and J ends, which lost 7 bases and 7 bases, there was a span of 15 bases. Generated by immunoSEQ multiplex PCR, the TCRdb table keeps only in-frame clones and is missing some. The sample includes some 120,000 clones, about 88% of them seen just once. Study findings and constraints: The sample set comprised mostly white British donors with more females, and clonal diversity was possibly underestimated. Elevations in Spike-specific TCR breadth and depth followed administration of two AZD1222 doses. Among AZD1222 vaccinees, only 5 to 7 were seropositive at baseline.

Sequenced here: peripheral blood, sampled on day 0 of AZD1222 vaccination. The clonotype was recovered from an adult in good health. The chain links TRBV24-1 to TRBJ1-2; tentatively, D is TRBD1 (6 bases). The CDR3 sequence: CATSTQGFSGYTF. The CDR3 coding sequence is TGTGCCACCAGCACGCAGGGGTTTAGTGGCTACACCTTC.